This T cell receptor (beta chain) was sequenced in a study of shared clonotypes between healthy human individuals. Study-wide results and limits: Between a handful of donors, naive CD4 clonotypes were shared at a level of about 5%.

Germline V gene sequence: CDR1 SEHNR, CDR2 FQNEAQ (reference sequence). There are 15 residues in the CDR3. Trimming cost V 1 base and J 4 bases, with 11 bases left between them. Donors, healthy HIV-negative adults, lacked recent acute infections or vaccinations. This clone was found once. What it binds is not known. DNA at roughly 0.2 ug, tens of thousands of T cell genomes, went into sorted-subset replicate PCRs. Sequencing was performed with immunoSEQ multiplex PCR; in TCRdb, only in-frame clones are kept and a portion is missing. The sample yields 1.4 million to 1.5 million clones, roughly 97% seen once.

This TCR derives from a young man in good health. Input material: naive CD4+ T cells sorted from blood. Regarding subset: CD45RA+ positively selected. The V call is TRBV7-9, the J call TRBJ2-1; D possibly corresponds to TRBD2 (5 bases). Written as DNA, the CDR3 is TGTGCCAGCAGCTTAGGGGAGTGGGCTTACAATGAGCAGTTCTTC. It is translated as CASSLGEWAYNEQFF.